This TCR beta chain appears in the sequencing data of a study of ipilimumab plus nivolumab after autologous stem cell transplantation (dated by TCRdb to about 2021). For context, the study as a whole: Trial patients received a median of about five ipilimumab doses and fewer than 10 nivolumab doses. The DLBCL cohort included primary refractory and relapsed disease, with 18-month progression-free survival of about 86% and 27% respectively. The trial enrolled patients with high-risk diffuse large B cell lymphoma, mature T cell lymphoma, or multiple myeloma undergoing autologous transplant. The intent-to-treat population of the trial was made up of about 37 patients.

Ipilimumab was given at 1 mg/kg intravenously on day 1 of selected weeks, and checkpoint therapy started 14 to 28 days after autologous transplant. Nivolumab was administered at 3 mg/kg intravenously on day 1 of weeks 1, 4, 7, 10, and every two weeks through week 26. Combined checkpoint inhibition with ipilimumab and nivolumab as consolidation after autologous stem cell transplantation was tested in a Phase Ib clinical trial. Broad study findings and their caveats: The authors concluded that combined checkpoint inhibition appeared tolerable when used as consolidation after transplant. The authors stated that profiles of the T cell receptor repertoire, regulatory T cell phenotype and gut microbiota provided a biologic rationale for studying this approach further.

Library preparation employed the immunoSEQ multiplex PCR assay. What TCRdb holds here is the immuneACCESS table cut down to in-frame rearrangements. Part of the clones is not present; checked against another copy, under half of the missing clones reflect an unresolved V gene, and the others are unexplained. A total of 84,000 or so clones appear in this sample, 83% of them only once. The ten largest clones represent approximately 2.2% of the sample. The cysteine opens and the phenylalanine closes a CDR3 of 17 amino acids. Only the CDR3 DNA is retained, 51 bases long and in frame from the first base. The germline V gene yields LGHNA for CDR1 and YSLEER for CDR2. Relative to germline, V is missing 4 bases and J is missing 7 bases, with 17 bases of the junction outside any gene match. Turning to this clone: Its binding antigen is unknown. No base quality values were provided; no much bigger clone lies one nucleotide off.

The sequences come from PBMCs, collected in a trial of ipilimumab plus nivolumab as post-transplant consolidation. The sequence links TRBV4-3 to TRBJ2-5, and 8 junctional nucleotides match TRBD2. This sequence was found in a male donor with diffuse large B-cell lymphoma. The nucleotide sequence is TGCGCCAGCAGCCGGACCACGGGGCCGGGAGGGGATGGGACCCAGTACTTC. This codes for CASSRTTGPGGDGTQYF.